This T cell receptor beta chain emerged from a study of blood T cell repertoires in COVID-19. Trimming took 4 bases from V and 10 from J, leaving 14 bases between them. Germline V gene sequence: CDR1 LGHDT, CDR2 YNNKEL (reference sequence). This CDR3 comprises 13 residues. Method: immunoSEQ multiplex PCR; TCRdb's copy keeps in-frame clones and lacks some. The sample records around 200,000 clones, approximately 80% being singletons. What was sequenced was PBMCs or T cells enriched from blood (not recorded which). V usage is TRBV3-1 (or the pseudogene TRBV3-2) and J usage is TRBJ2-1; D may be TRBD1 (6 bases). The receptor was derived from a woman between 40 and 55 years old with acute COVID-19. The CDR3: CASSRGTGTEQFF. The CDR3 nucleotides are TGTGCCAGCAGCCGAGGGACCGGGACAGAGCAGTTCTTC.